The present TCR beta chain was sequenced within a study of cytomegalovirus exposure and HLA in healthy donors. Primers for the PCR totalled 60 Vbeta and 13 Jbeta. Profiled with immunoSEQ multiplex PCR; TCRdb holds only in-frame clones, not every one. Counted here are approximately 100,000 clones, roughly three quarters occurring once; the ten biggest clones make up approximately 12%. Study-level findings and limits: Relative to equally common others, HLA-associated TCR beta chains showed greater clonal expansion in a later analysis. Specificity for CMV antigens was confirmed in vitro for three of the CMV-associated chains.

Turning to this clone: Its antigen remains unidentified.

V lost 10 bases, J lost 11 bases, and 1 base stayed unmatched. There are 8 residues in the CDR3. Germline V gene lookup returns CDR1 MNHEY and CDR2 SVGAGI. The genes are TRBV6-5 and TRBJ2-5; 7 nucleotides align to TRBD2. The material sequenced was PBMCs. The sequence was obtained from a woman aged 40 to 50 in good health and CMV-seropositive. The CDR3 DNA sequence: TGTGCCAACGGGGGGCAGTACTTC. Encoded protein: CANGGQYF.